These T cell receptor beta chains were read from a single sample in a study of beta chain features in type 1 diabetes. Produced via immunoSEQ multiplex PCR; TCRdb's table is partial and in-frame only. Of approximately 240,000 clones in the sample, approximately 16% are singletons; the top ten hold 0.08% to 0.095%. Input material: naive CD4+ T cells from blood. These receptors came from a man younger than 40 with type 1 diabetes. CDR3s include the opening cysteine and the closing phenylalanine or tryptophan. D genes are given only for firm matches. Not all rows give a size; the values are once, few, many and, for expanded clones, a class.

v_gene,abundance,d_gene,j_gene,CDR3nt,CDR3aa
TRBV9,few,NA,TRBJ2-7,TGTGCCAGCAGTGGCCCGGTCGATTACGAGCAGTACTTC,CASSGPVDYEQYF
TRBV28,NA,NA,TRBJ1-1,TGTGCCAGCAGTTTTTCTGTCCGTCGGGCTTTCTTT,CASSFSVRRAFF
TRBV28,NA,NA,TRBJ2-2,TGTGCCAGCAACGAGGCAGGGCGAGACACCGGGGAGCTGTTTTTT,CASNEAGRDTGELFF
TRBV28,few,NA,TRBJ1-2,TGTGCCAGCAGTTTAGGGGTTGGCTATGGCTACACCTTC,CASSLGVGYGYTF
TRBV7-2,NA,NA,TRBJ2-3,TGTGCCAGCAGCTTCCAGCGGGGCACAGATACGCAGTATTTT,CASSFQRGTDTQYF
TRBV7-9,NA,TRBD1,TRBJ2-1,TGTGCCAGCAGCCGTAGGAGGGACAGGGGCCTAAATGAGCAGTTCTTC,CASSRRRDRGLNEQFF
TRBV7-9,few,TRBD2,TRBJ2-3,TGTGCCAGCATCGAGACTAGCGGGAGGGGTCCGCAGTATTTT,CASIETSGRGPQYF
TRBV30,NA,NA,TRBJ2-3,TGTGCCTGGGGAAAACAGACTATATACACAGATACGCAGTATTTT,CAWGKQTIYTDTQYF
TRBV5-1,NA,TRBD2,TRBJ2-7,TGCGCCAGCAGCTTGGCTAGCGGGCCCTCCTACGAGCAGTACTTC,CASSLASGPSYEQYF
TRBV7-9,NA,NA,TRBJ1-2,TGTGCCAGCAGCTCAGCCCAAGGACAGCTTTATGGCTACACCTTC,CASSSAQGQLYGYTF
TRBV6-5,few,TRBD1,TRBJ2-7,TGTGCCAGCAGAGGGGGCCCCCACGAGCAGTACTTC,CASRGGPHEQYF
TRBV7-2,few,NA,TRBJ2-2,TGTGCCAGCAGCCCCCGCGCCGGGGAGCTGTTTTTT,CASSPRAGELFF
TRBV7-9,NA,NA,TRBJ2-5,TGTGCCAGCAGCTTGAGCAGGGGCCAAGAGACCCAGTACTTC,CASSLSRGQETQYF
TRBV6-4,few,TRBD1,TRBJ2-1,TGTGCCAGCAGCCTAGCCGGGACAGAGATCGATGAGCAGTTCTTC,CASSLAGTEIDEQFF
TRBV9,NA,NA,TRBJ2-5,TGTGCCAGCAGCGTGGGGGTACAAGAGACCCAGTACTTC,CASSVGVQETQYF
TRBV10-3,few,TRBD1,TRBJ2-1,TGTGCCATCAGTCCCGGGACAGGGAATTACAATGAGCAGTTCTTC,CAISPGTGNYNEQFF
TRBV28,NA,TRBD2,TRBJ2-3,TGTGCCAGCAGTTTACCCAGCGGGAGCCCAGATACGCAGTATTTT,CASSLPSGSPDTQYF
TRBV9,NA,NA,TRBJ2-7,TGTGCCAGCAGCGTAGATCCCCTAGGGGCCTACGAGCAGTACTTC,CASSVDPLGAYEQYF
TRBV2,few,NA,TRBJ2-3,TGTGCCAGCACCTGGGGCACAGATACGCAGTATTTT,CASTWGTDTQYF
TRBV7-9,NA,NA,TRBJ1-1,TGTGCCAGCAGCTTAGAGTCCGGGGCTGGCACTGAAGCTTTCTTT,CASSLESGAGTEAFF
TRBV7-9,NA,NA,TRBJ2-7,TGTGCCAGCAGCCCGCTCCAGGGCTCCTACGAGCAGTACTTC,CASSPLQGSYEQYF
TRBV7-2,few,NA,TRBJ2-7,TGTGCCAGCAGCTTAGGGCCGGGACACCACGAGCAGTACTTC,CASSLGPGHHEQYF
TRBV5-6,NA,NA,TRBJ2-1,TGTGCCAGCAGCTTGCCAGCGGCGAAGCAGTTCTTC,CASSLPAAKQFF
TRBV7-9,few,TRBD2,TRBJ2-3,TGTGCCAGCAGCTTAAGGCTAGCGGACGACACGCAGTATTTT,CASSLRLADDTQYF
TRBV9,few,NA,TRBJ2-5,TGTGCCAGCAGCGTAGCTAGAGGACCGCGGGGAGAGACCCAGTACTTC,CASSVARGPRGETQYF
TRBV25-1,few,NA,TRBJ2-3,TGTGCCAGCAGTGAACAGGGTGGCACAGATACGCAGTATTTT,CASSEQGGTDTQYF
TRBV29-1,few,TRBD1,TRBJ2-7,TGCAGCGCACACAGGGGGACTGGGAACGAGCAGTACTTC,CSAHRGTGNEQYF
TRBV10-3,NA,TRBD1,TRBJ1-5,TGTGCCATCAGTGAGACCCAGGGGGTATCGAACAATCAGCCCCAGCATTTT,CAISETQGVSNNQPQHF
TRBV6-5,NA,TRBD1,TRBJ2-1,TGTGCCAGCAGAGGGACAGTTCACAATGAGCAGTTCTTC,CASRGTVHNEQFF
TRBV29-1,NA,NA,TRBJ2-1,TGCAGCGTTGAGACCACCGTGCCGGCGAAGCAGTTCTTC,CSVETTVPAKQFF
TRBV14,few,NA,TRBJ2-7,TGTGCCAGCAGCACCGGTAACTACGAGCAGTACTTC,CASSTGNYEQYF
TRBV15,NA,NA,TRBJ2-7,TGTGCCACCAGCAGAGATCCGGGTAACGAGCAGTACTTC,CATSRDPGNEQYF
TRBV27,NA,NA,TRBJ2-7,TGTGCCAGCAGTGCTACGGACTCGAGGACCTACGAGCAGTACTTC,CASSATDSRTYEQYF
TRBV9,once,NA,TRBJ2-1,TGTGCCAGCAGCGTGTTACCGGGACTCACGACCAATGAGCAGTTCTTC,CASSVLPGLTTNEQFF
TRBV29-1,few,NA,TRBJ2-5,TGCAGCGTTGACAGGGGACAGACCCAGTACTTC,CSVDRGQTQYF
TRBV5-1,NA,NA,TRBJ2-1,TGCGCCAGCAGGGTCAGCGGCGATTACAATGAGCAGTTCTTC,CASRVSGDYNEQFF
TRBV25-1,few,NA,TRBJ2-3,TGTGCCAGCAGGGGGTCCCCAGATACGCAGTATTTT,CASRGSPDTQYF
TRBV29-1,NA,TRBD1,TRBJ2-5,TGCAGCGTCGACAGGGCCCAAGAGACCCAGTACTTC,CSVDRAQETQYF
TRBV4-1,once,NA,TRBJ2-1,TGCGCCAGCAGCCAAGATGAAGGGGTTATAAGCAATGAGCAGTTCTTC,CASSQDEGVISNEQFF
TRBV30,NA,TRBD1,TRBJ1-1,TGTGCCTCAACAGGGGCCACTGAAGCTTTCTTT,CASTGATEAFF
TRBV6-5,NA,NA,TRBJ2-5,TGTGCCAGCAACCGACCGGGGTTAGAGACCCAGTACTTC,CASNRPGLETQYF
TRBV5-1,once,TRBD2,TRBJ2-1,TGCGCCAGCACCCGCATAGCGGGAGGGCCAGGCAATGAGCAGTTCTTC,CASTRIAGGPGNEQFF
TRBV9,NA,NA,TRBJ2-1,TGTGCCAGCAGCGTAGGGTATGAGCGCAACAATGAGCAGTTCTTC,CASSVGYERNNEQFF
TRBV7-6,NA,NA,TRBJ2-5,TGTGCCAGCAGCTTAGCGCCCCAAGAGACCCAGTACTTC,CASSLAPQETQYF
TRBV7-2,NA,NA,TRBJ2-5,TGTGCCAGCAGCGTGCGGGGGCGCGGGGAAGAGACCCAGTACTTC,CASSVRGRGEETQYF
TRBV15,few,NA,TRBJ2-5,TGTGCCACCAGCAAAGGAGAGACCCAGTACTTC,CATSKGETQYF
TRBV7-9,few,NA,TRBJ2-5,TGTGCCAGCAGCCCCCGTAAGGTCCAAGAGACCCAGTACTTC,CASSPRKVQETQYF
TRBV7-9,few,TRBD1,TRBJ2-2,TGTGCCACCCCCACCGGGACAGGGCTCACCGGGGAGCTGTTTTTT,CATPTGTGLTGELFF
TRBV6-5,NA,NA,TRBJ2-5,TGTGCCAGCAGTTACTCCTGGAACCAAGAGACCCAGTACTTC,CASSYSWNQETQYF
TRBV29-1,NA,TRBD2,TRBJ2-1,TGCAGCGTGGGGACTAGCGGGAGTACCAATGAGCAGTTCTTC,CSVGTSGSTNEQFF
TRBV29-1,NA,TRBD1,TRBJ1-1,TGCAGCGCGGACAGGCAGAACACTGAAGCTTTCTTT,CSADRQNTEAFF
TRBV19,few,NA,TRBJ2-1,TGTGCCAGTAGTCCGCGGGATCGATACAATGAGCAGTTCTTC,CASSPRDRYNEQFF
TRBV9,NA,NA,TRBJ1-2,TGTGCCAGCAGCGTGAGAGAGAACTATGGCTACACCTTC,CASSVRENYGYTF
TRBV4-2,NA,NA,TRBJ1-1,TGTGCCAGCAGCCCCGACCGGAAGAACACTGAAGCTTTCTTT,CASSPDRKNTEAFF
TRBV2,few,NA,TRBJ2-7,TGTGCCAGCAGGGGGGAACTCTCCACCTACGAGCAGTACTTC,CASRGELSTYEQYF
TRBV5-4,NA,TRBD2,TRBJ2-7,TGTGCCAGCAGCTTGCGAGCGGGAGTCTACGAGCAGTACTTC,CASSLRAGVYEQYF
TRBV30,once,TRBD1,TRBJ1-3,TGTGCCTGGAGGCTAGCCGGGACAGGGTGGGGAAACACCATATATTTT,CAWRLAGTGWGNTIYF
TRBV9,few,NA,TRBJ1-1,TGTGCCAGCAGCGCCCGCACCGGAGAAGCTTTCTTT,CASSARTGEAFF
TRBV2,once,TRBD1,TRBJ2-5,TGTGCCAGCAGTGGGGACAGGGCAGAGACCCAGTACTTC,CASSGDRAETQYF